One sample yielded the 24 T cell receptor beta chains listed below, sequenced in a study of blood T cell repertoires in COVID-19. Method: immunoSEQ multiplex PCR; TCRdb's copy keeps in-frame clones and lacks some. The table records over 150,000 clones, roughly 73% of them present only once. The sample was peripheral blood. The receptors shown here come from a man between 65 and 85 years old with acute or convalescent COVID-19.

This clone showed up just once. The chain joins TRBV28 to TRBJ1-2; 9 nucleotides agree with TRBD1. Germline V gene data show CDR1 as MDHEN and CDR2 as SYDVKM. V gave up 5 bases and J gave up 7 bases; unmatched junction bases: 5. This CDR3 has 13 amino acids. CDR3 nucleotides: TGTGCCAGCAGTCGGGACAGGGAAAGTGGCTACACCTTC. This gives the protein CASSRDRESGYTF.

The CDR3 spells CASSLYPGANEKLFF. Here the CDR3 DNA reads TGTGCCAGCAGCTTATATCCAGGGGCTAATGAAAAACTGTTTTTT. The V and J genes are TRBV7-2 and TRBJ1-4; a weak D match, TRBD1 (6 bases). The CDR3 covers 15 residues. Trimming cost V 2 bases and J 3 bases, with 10 bases left between them. Germline V lookup: CDR1 SGHTA, CDR2 FQGNSA.

The V and J genes are TRBV19 and TRBJ1-1; D gene ambiguous. Germline-derived CDR1 and CDR2 are LNHDA and SQIVND (reference sequence). Trimming took 6 bases from V and 2 from J, leaving 10 bases between them. The CDR3 has 13 amino acids. The CDR3 here is CASRKTLNTEAFF. The CDR3 DNA sequence: TGTGCCAGTAGAAAGACTCTAAACACTGAAGCTTTCTTT.

This clone was detected once. V is TRBV5-1 and J is TRBJ2-3; D ambiguous. The CDR3 runs 15 residues. The germline V gene encodes CDR1 SGHRS and CDR2 YFSETQ. The V end was cut by 0 bases, the J end by 0 bases, with 8 bases between. The CDR3 DNA reads as TGCGCCAGCAGCTTGGAGAGAACCAGCACAGATACGCAGTATTTT. Residues: CASSLERTSTDTQYF.

The chain has TRBV5-1 and TRBJ2-5, with a tentative D call TRBD2 (5 bases). CDR1 is SGHRS, CDR2 YFSETQ, per germline. V dropped 0 bases and J dropped 2 bases, with 11 bases sitting between them. The CDR3 is 15 residues long. The CDR3 DNA is TGCGCCAGCAGCTTGGCCGCGGGCCCGCAAGAGACCCAGTACTTC. Protein product: CASSLAAGPQETQYF.

This clone was found a few times. This chain uses TRBV6-1 with TRBJ1-5; TRBD1 aligns across 7 bases. Germline V gives CDR1 MNHNS, CDR2 SASEGT. The CDR3 contains 16 residues. V was clipped by 4 bases and J by 0 bases; unmatched bases: 6. CDR3 sequence (DNA): TGTGCCAGCAGTGGAGGGACAGCCTATAGCAATCAGCCCCAGCATTTT. This codes for CASSGGTAYSNQPQHF.

The chain links TRBV5-4 to TRBJ2-1, with 11 bases matching TRBD2. The CDR3 loop spans 15 amino acids. V shed 4 bases and J 7 bases; nucleotides not matched to a gene: 7. Germline values: CDR1 SGHNT, CDR2 YYREEE (reference sequence). CDR3 sequence reads: CASSVSGGALNEQFF. For the CDR3, the DNA is TGTGCCAGCAGCGTTAGCGGGGGGGCTTTAAATGAGCAGTTCTTC.

The V call is TRBV28, the J call TRBJ2-5; the match to TRBD2 covers 9 bases. With V trimmed by 4 bases and J by 1 base, 1 base remained unmatched. Germline V CDR1 and CDR2: MDHEN, SYDVKM. This CDR3 has 14 residues. Here the CDR3 DNA reads TGTGCCAGCAGTTCGCGGGGGGGCCAAGAGACCCAGTACTTC. Translated: CASSSRGGQETQYF.

The rearrangement uses TRBV5-5 and TRBJ2-7; 9 positions match TRBD2. Losses at the gene ends were 4 bases for V and 2 bases for J; bases not matched to a gene: 7. CDR1 is SGHKS, CDR2 YYEKEE, per germline (reference sequence). The CDR3 is 15 residues long. CDR3: CASSTYSGSTYEQYF. DNA for the CDR3: TGTGCCAGCAGCACGTATAGCGGGAGCACCTACGAGCAGTACTTC.

The chain combines TRBV6-5 with TRBJ1-1; D is undetermined. The CDR3 spans 14 residues. Deletions cut 5 bases from V and 1 base from J, with 11 bases between. Per germline, CDR1 MNHEY and CDR2 SVGAGI. Here the CDR3 reads CASSPDLWNTEAFF. DNA of the CDR3: TGTGCCAGCAGTCCGGACTTATGGAACACTGAAGCTTTCTTT.

The J gene is TRBJ2-2, the V gene TRBV5-1; D possibly corresponds to TRBD2 (6 bases). Germline V gene lookup returns CDR1 SGHRS and CDR2 YFSETQ. The CDR3 is made up of 15 amino acids. The V end was cut by 0 bases, the J end by 7 bases, with 13 bases between. The chain's CDR3 is CASSLVLDGGGELFF. The CDR3, as DNA: TGCGCCAGCAGCTTGGTCCTAGACGGGGGCGGGGAGCTGTTTTTT.

This clone was found many times. The chain links TRBV3-1 (or the pseudogene TRBV3-2) to TRBJ2-7; 7 bases align to TRBD2. The CDR3 loop spans 13 amino acids. The trim removed 8 bases at V and 2 bases at J, leaving 6 bases unmatched. Germline V gives CDR1 LGHDT, CDR2 YNNKEL (reference sequence). The CDR3, as DNA: TGTGCCAGCTCGACTAGCCTGGCCTACGAGCAGTACTTC. This encodes CASSTSLAYEQYF.

The chain combines TRBV5-1 with TRBJ2-3; D not certain. V lost 1 base and J 7 bases, leaving 13 bases between the germline ends. The CDR3 extends over 14 amino acids. Germline V gene data show CDR1 as SGHRS and CDR2 as YFSETQ. The CDR3 sequence: CASSLSEAIYTQYF. CDR3 in DNA: TGCGCCAGCAGCTTGTCTGAGGCTATCTATACGCAGTATTTT.

The chain recombines TRBV5-1 with TRBJ1-2; D is perhaps TRBD1 (5 bases). The CDR3 is 13 residues long. Germline loops: CDR1 SGHRS, CDR2 YFSETQ. V lost 4 bases and J 4 bases, leaving 11 bases between the germline ends. Here the CDR3 DNA reads TGCGCCAGCAGCGCGGAGGGGAGCTATGGCTACACCTTC. It translates to CASSAEGSYGYTF.

The gene calls are TRBV5-4 and TRBJ1-1, with unresolved D. The V and J ends lost 2 bases and 2 bases respectively, with 7 bases between them. The germline gives CDR1 SGHNT, CDR2 YYREEE (reference sequence). The CDR3 is 13 residues long. For the CDR3, the DNA is TGTGCCAGCAGCTTTGACATCAACACTGAAGCTTTCTTT. Translated, it gives CASSFDINTEAFF.

The V gene is TRBV24-1, the J gene TRBJ2-7; TRBD2 matches 7 bases. This CDR3 region has 14 residues. V lost 4 bases, J lost 3 bases, and 5 bases stayed unmatched. Germline V gene lookup returns CDR1 KGHDR and CDR2 SFDVKD. The CDR3 DNA reads as TGTGCCACCAGTGACGGCACGGGGGGCTACGAGCAGTACTTC. Protein product: CATSDGTGGYEQYF.

The chain has TRBV6-5 and TRBJ1-4, with a possible D match to TRBD1 (5 bases). The ends were cut back, 6 bases at V and 5 bases at J, with 10 bases in the middle. The CDR3 is 13 residues long. CDR1 and CDR2 from the germline V gene are MNHEY and SVGAGI. CDR3 sequence: CASRTALNEKLFF. For the CDR3, the DNA is TGTGCCAGCAGGACAGCCTTAAATGAAAAACTGTTTTTT.

This clone has only one observation. The genes are TRBV7-2 and TRBJ1-2; unclear D gene. The CDR3 has 13 amino acids. Between the trimmed V and J ends, which lost 1 base and 7 bases, there was a span of 10 bases. CDR1 is SGHTA, CDR2 FQGNSA, per germline. CDR3 DNA: TGTGCCAGCAGCTTAGACTCAAAAGTTGGCTACACCTTC. This gives the protein CASSLDSKVGYTF. The full variable domain, in which reference TRBV7-2 and TRBJ1-2 provide the parts outside the CDR3, is GAGVSQSPSNKVTEKGKDVELRCDPISGHTALYWYRQSLGQGLEFLIYFQGNSAPDKSGLPSDRFSAERTGGSVSTLTIQRTQQEDSAVYLCASSLDSKVGYTFGSGTRLTVV.

V and J are TRBV24-1 and TRBJ1-1; no definite D call. Per the germline V gene, CDR1 is KGHDR and CDR2 is SFDVKD. This CDR3 has 15 residues. V gave up 0 bases and J gave up 4 bases, with 11 bases separating them. The CDR3 here is CATSDLEALSTEAFF. The DNA of the CDR3 is TGTGCCACCAGTGATTTGGAAGCGTTGAGCACTGAAGCTTTCTTT.

V and J are TRBV7-9 and TRBJ1-5, with 7 bases aligning to TRBD1. CDR1 is SEHNR, CDR2 FQNEAQ, per germline (reference sequence). The CDR3 loop spans 14 amino acids. Unmatched junction bases numbered 5, after V lost 5 bases and J lost 4 bases. CDR3 amino acids: CASSQTGLNQPQHF. In DNA form, the CDR3 reads TGTGCCAGCAGCCAGACAGGGCTGAATCAGCCCCAGCATTTT. Variable domain in full (rest from reference TRBV7-9 and TRBJ1-5): DTGVSQNPRHKITKRGQNVTFRCDPISEHNRLYWYRQTLGQGPEFLTYFQNEAQLEKSRLLSDRFSAERPKGSFSTLEIQRTEQGDSAMYLCASSQTGLNQPQHFGDGTRLSIL.

The CDR3 DNA reads TGTGCCAGCACCTCCTGGGGCAGGGCCCATTCACCCCTCCACTTT. It codes for CASTSWGRAHSPLHF. The chain employs TRBV5-6 and TRBJ1-6, with D possibly matching TRBD1 (5 bases). Deletions cut 6 bases from V and 8 bases from J, with 18 bases between. The CDR3 length is 15 residues. CDR1 and CDR2 (germline): SGHDT, YYEEEE. The variable domain in full, completed from reference TRBV5-6 and TRBJ1-6, reads DAGVTQSPTHLIKTRGQQVTLRCSPKSGHDTVSWYQQALGQGPQFIFQYYEEEERQRGNFPDRFSGHQFPNYSSELNVNALLLGDSALYLCASTSWGRAHSPLHFGNGTRLTVT.

V gene TRBV5-5 combines with J gene TRBJ2-2, with TRBD2 identical over 7 bases. Germline loops: CDR1 SGHKS, CDR2 YYEKEE (reference sequence). Trimming took 6 bases from V and 13 from J; bases not matched to a gene: 3. The CDR3 consists of 10 residues. In DNA, the CDR3 is TGTGCCAGCATGGGAGGGTGGCTGTTTTTT. This codes for CASMGGWLFF.

This chain uses TRBV19 with TRBJ1-2, with 8 nucleotides matching TRBD1. This CDR3 is built from 14 residues. The junction had 5 bases not matched to a gene; V was cut back by 5 bases and J by 3 bases. The germline gives CDR1 LNHDA, CDR2 SQIVND (reference sequence). The CDR3 bases are TGTGCCAGTAGTCCCGGACAGGGCGACTATGGCTACACCTTC. This translates into CASSPGQGDYGYTF.

The V call is TRBV14, the J call TRBJ2-1; 8 positions match TRBD1. Germline CDR1 and CDR2: SGHDN and FVKESK. Trimming took 4 bases from V and 6 from J; bases not matched to a gene: 11. There are 16 residues in the CDR3. DNA of the CDR3: TGTGCCAGCAGCCTTACCGGGACAGGTAAGGGCAATGAGCAGTTCTTC. This gives the protein CASSLTGTGKGNEQFF.